The T cell receptor beta chain under discussion was sequenced for a study of blood T cell repertoires in COVID-19. Assay: immunoSEQ multiplex PCR; the TCRdb copy retains only in-frame clones and omits some. Of some 210,000 clones detected, 84% appear once; the ten largest clones hold around 7.3%. Trimming cost V 6 bases and J 4 bases, with 13 bases left between them. The CDR3 is made up of 14 amino acids. Germline V gene data show CDR1 as MDHEN and CDR2 as SYDVKM. Specimen: peripheral blood. The chain uses TRBV28 and TRBJ1-5, with TRBD1 as a possible D gene (6 bases). This receptor was identified in a woman in her forties or fifties with active or convalescent COVID-19. In DNA, the CDR3 is TGTGCCAGCAGAGGGACAATCGCTAATCAGCCCCAGCATTTT. Translating it yields CASRGTIANQPQHF.